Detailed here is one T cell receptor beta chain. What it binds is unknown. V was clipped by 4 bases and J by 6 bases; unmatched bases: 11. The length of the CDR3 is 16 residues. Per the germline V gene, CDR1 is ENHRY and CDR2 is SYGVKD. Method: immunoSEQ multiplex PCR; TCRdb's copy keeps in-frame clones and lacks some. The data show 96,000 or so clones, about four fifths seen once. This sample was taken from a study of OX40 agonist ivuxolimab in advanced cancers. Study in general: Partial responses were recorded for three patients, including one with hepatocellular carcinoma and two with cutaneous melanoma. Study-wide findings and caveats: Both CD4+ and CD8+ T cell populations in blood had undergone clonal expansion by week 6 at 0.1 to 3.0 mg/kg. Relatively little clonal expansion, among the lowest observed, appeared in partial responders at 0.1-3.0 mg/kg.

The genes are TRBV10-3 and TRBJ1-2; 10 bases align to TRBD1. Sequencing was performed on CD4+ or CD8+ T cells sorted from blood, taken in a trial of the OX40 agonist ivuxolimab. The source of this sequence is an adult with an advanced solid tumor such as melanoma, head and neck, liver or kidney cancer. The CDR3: CAISVFGTGDLHGYTF. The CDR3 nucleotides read TGTGCCATCAGTGTGTTCGGGACAGGGGACCTCCATGGCTACACCTTC.